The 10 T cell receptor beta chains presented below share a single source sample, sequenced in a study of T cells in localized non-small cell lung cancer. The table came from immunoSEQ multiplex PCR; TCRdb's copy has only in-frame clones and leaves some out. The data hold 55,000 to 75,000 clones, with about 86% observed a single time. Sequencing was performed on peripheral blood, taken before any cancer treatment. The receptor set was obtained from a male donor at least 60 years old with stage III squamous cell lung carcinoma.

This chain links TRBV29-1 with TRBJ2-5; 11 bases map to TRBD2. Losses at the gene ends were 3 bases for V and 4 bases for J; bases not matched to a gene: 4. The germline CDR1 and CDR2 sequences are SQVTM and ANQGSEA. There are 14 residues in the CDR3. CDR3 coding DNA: TGCAGCGTTGATCGTAGCGGGGGGGCAGAGACCCAGTACTTC. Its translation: CSVDRSGGAETQYF.

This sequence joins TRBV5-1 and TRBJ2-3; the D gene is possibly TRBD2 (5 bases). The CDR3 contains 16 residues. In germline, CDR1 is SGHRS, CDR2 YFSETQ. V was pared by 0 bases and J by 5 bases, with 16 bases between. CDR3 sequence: CASSLAGLIGGDTQYF. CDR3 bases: TGCGCCAGCAGCTTGGCTGGGCTTATAGGAGGAGATACGCAGTATTTT. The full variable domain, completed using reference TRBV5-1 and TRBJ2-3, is KAGVTQTPRYLIKTRGQQVTLSCSPISGHRSVSWYQQTPGQGLQFLFEYFSETQRNKGNFPGRFSGRQFSNSRSEMNVSTLELGDSALYLCASSLAGLIGGDTQYFGPGTRLTVL.

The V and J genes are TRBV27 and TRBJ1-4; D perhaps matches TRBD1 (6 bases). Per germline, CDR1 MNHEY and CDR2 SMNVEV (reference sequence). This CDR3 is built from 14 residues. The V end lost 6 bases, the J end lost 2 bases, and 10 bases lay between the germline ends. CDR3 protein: CASSGGTTNEKLFF. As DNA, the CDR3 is TGTGCCAGCAGCGGGGGCACGACTAATGAAAAACTGTTTTTT.

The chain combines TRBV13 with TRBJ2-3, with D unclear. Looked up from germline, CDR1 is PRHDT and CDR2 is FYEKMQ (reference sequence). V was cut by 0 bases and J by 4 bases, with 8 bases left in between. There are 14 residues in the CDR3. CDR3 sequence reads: CASSLGPSADTQYF. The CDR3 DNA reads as TGTGCCAGCAGCTTAGGCCCTTCGGCAGATACGCAGTATTTT.

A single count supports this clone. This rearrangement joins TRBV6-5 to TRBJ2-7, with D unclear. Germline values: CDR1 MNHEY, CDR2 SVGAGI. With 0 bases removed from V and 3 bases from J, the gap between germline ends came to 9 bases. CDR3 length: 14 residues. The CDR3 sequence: CASSYSTRSYEQYF. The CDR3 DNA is TGTGCCAGCAGTTACTCGACAAGGAGCTACGAGCAGTACTTC.

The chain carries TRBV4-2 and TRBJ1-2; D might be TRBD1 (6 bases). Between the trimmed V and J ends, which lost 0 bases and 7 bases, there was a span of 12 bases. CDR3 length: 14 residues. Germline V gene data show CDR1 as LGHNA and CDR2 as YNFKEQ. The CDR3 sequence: CASSQDRGKGGYTF. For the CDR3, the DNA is TGTGCCAGCAGCCAAGACAGGGGCAAAGGTGGCTACACCTTC.

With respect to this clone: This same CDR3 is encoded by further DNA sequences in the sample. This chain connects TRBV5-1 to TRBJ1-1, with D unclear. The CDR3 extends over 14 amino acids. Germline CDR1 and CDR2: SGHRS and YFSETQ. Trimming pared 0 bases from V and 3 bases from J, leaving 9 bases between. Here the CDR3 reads CASSLVGADTEAFF. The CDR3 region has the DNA TGCGCCAGCAGCTTGGTGGGCGCGGACACTGAAGCTTTCTTT.

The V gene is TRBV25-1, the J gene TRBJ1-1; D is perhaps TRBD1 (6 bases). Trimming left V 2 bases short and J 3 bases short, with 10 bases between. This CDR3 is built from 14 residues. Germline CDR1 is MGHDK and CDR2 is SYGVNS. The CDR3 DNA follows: TGTGCCAGCAGTGAAACAGGGCGGTACACTGAAGCTTTCTTT. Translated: CASSETGRYTEAFF.

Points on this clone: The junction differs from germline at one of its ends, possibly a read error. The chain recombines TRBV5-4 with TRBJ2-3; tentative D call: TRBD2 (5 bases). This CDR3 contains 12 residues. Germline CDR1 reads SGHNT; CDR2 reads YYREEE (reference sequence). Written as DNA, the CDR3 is TGTGCCAGCAGCTTTTCAGCGGACCAGAGAATTTTT. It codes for CASSFSADQRIF. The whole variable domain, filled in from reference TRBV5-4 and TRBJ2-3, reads ETGVTQSPTHLIKTRGQQVTLRCSSQSGHNTVSWYQQALGQGPQFIFQYYREEENGRGNFPPRFSGLQFPNYSSELNVNALELDDSALYLCASSFSADQRIFGPGTRLTVL.

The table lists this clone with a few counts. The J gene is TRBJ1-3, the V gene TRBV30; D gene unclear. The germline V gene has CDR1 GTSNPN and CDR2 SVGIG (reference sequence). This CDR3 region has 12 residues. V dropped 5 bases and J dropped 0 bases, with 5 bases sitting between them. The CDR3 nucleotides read TGTGCCTGGTACAGCTCTGGAAACACCATATATTTT. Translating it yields CAWYSSGNTIYF.